One sample yielded the 20 T cell receptor beta chains listed below, sequenced in a study of blood T cell repertoires in COVID-19. The protocol was immunoSEQ multiplex PCR, while the TCRdb copy is restricted to in-frame clones and leaves out a portion. The table includes roughly 400,000 clones, about nine tenths detected once. Sequenced sample: PBMCs or T cells enriched from blood (not recorded which). The receptors were sampled from a woman aged 25 to 45 who had recovered from COVID-19.

About this clone: Other DNA sequences in the same sample also yield this CDR3. V and J are TRBV18 and TRBJ1-2; possible D gene TRBD1, 6 bases. V lost 3 bases, J lost 1 base, and 6 bases lay in between. The CDR3 has 13 residues. Germline V gene sequence: CDR1 KGHSH, CDR2 LQKENI. The CDR3 DNA follows: TGTGCCAGCTCACCGGACAGTAACTATGGCTACACCTTC. It encodes CASSPDSNYGYTF. Using reference TRBV18 and TRBJ1-2 for the parts outside the CDR3, the full variable domain is NAGVMQNPRHLVRRRGQEARLRCSPMKGHSHVYWYRQLPEEGLKFMVYLQKENIIDESGMPKERFSAEFPKEGPSILRIQQVVRGDSAAYFCASSPDSNYGYTFGSGTRLTVV.

The chain recombines TRBV4-2 with TRBJ2-6, with TRBD2 as a possible D gene (6 bases). Trimming removed 2 bases from V and 4 bases from J, with 18 bases in between. Germline CDR1 is LGHNA and CDR2 is YNFKEQ. The CDR3 totals 18 residues. In DNA form, the CDR3 reads TGTGCCAGCAGCCAAACGGAGGGCCTGGGTTCCGGGGCCAACGTCCTGACTTTC. Its protein is CASSQTEGLGSGANVLTF.

In this sample, this clone turned up once. This chain connects TRBV5-1 to TRBJ1-2; 7 bases fit TRBD1. There are 14 residues in the CDR3. The V gene end was trimmed by 0 bases and the J gene end by 8 bases; junction bases not matched to a gene: 7. Looked up from germline, CDR1 is SGHRS and CDR2 is YFSETQ. In nucleotides, the CDR3 is TGCGCCAGCAGCTTGGACAGGGGAACGTGGGGCTACACCTTC. This sequence encodes CASSLDRGTWGYTF.

The chain combines TRBV15 with TRBJ2-2; D possibly corresponds to TRBD2 (5 bases). The germline V and J ends were trimmed by 0 bases and 4 bases, with 9 bases remaining between them. Germline CDR1 LNHNV, CDR2 YYDKDF (reference sequence). This CDR3 has 15 residues. CDR3 sequence reads: CATSRDGRGTGELFF. In DNA, the CDR3 is TGTGCCACCAGCAGAGACGGTCGGGGCACCGGGGAGCTGTTTTTT.

The gene calls are TRBV10-1 and TRBJ2-1; 13 bases fit TRBD2. Germline V CDR1 and CDR2: WNHNN, SYGVQD (reference sequence). Trimming cost V 3 bases and J 2 bases; bases outside gene matches: 7. The CDR3 totals 18 residues. The CDR3 sequence is CASSELAGGASAYNEQFF. In DNA, the CDR3 is TGCGCCAGCAGTGAACTAGCGGGGGGGGCGAGCGCCTACAATGAGCAGTTCTTC.

The V call is TRBV28, the J call TRBJ2-7; no clear D. CDR3 length equals 14 residues. Germline CDR1 is MDHEN and CDR2 is SYDVKM. Between the trimmed V and J ends, which lost 5 bases and 3 bases, there was a span of 14 bases. The CDR3 bases are TGTGCCAGCAGTCTCCCTCTGGGCGTCTACGAGCAGTACTTC. Its protein is CASSLPLGVYEQYF.

The chain employs TRBV6-6 and TRBJ1-6; 9 positions match TRBD1. Trimming took 5 bases from V and 7 from J; bases not matched to a gene: 18. Germline values: CDR1 MNHNY, CDR2 SVGAGI (reference sequence). CDR3 size: 19 residues. The CDR3 sequence: CASSPRDRVVMGPNSPLHF. The CDR3 nucleotides are TGTGCCAGCAGTCCCCGGGACAGGGTAGTAATGGGGCCCAATTCACCCCTCCACTTT.

The genes are TRBV12-3 or TRBV12-4 and TRBJ1-1, with 7 bases fitting TRBD1. This CDR3 is 12 amino acids long. V dropped 5 bases and J dropped 7; count of bases not matched to a gene: 4. The CDR3 loop reads CASSRTGLEAFF. CDR3 DNA sequence: TGTGCCAGCAGTAGGACAGGACTTGAAGCTTTCTTT.

V gene TRBV5-8 combines with J gene TRBJ1-2; D unclear. V was cut by 0 bases and J by 4 bases, with 16 bases left in between. There are 16 residues in the CDR3. Germline CDR1 and CDR2: SGHTS and YDEGEE. In nucleotides, the CDR3 is TGTGCCAGCAGCTTGGCCGTCGAGGATCTGGCCTATGGCTACACCTTC. This codes for CASSLAVEDLAYGYTF. The whole variable domain, remainder taken from reference TRBV5-8 and TRBJ1-2, is EAGVTQSPTHLIKTRGQQATLRCSPISGHTSVYWYQQALGLGLQFLLWYDEGEERNRGNFPPRFSGRQFPNYSSELNVNALELEDSALYLCASSLAVEDLAYGYTFGSGTRLTVV.

This chain links TRBV11-2 with TRBJ1-2; 7 bases fit TRBD1. The germline V gene has CDR1 SGHAT and CDR2 FQNNGV. Germline trimming cut 0 bases from V and 5 bases from J; bases unmatched to any gene: 6. This CDR3 spans 15 amino acids. For the CDR3, the DNA is TGTGCCAGCAGCTTAGATCCCGGGACAGTTTATGGCTACACCTTC. Its protein is CASSLDPGTVYGYTF.

This clone has only a few counts. The gene calls are TRBV4-3 and TRBJ1-2, with TRBD1 matching over 8 bases. CDR1 is LGHNA, CDR2 YSLEER, per germline. Trimming cost V 1 base and J 6 bases; bases outside gene matches: 25. The CDR3 spans 21 residues. The CDR3 region is CASSQARLRRQGITTWDGYTF. The CDR3 DNA is TGCGCCAGCAGCCAAGCCCGCCTCCGCCGACAGGGGATCACAACCTGGGATGGCTACACCTTC.

V gene TRBV30 combines with J gene TRBJ1-2; D is uncertain. The CDR3 runs 12 residues. Trimming took off 4 bases at V and 4 bases at J, with 10 bases between the two ends. The germline V gene encodes CDR1 GTSNPN and CDR2 SVGIG (reference sequence). The chain's CDR3 is CAWTRRGYGYTF. DNA of the CDR3: TGTGCCTGGACCCGTAGAGGCTATGGCTACACCTTC.

In DNA form, the CDR3 reads TGTGCCAGCAGCTTAGAGGGGACAGGGGGATTCGCGACCCAGTACTTC. This gives the protein CASSLEGTGGFATQYF. The chain is built from TRBV7-7 and TRBJ2-5, with 11 bases matching TRBD1. The CDR3 contains 16 residues. Germline values: CDR1 SSHAT, CDR2 FNYEAQ (reference sequence). J was trimmed by 7 bases and V by 1 base; bases with no gene match: 8. Combining the CDR3 with reference TRBV7-7 and TRBJ2-5 gives the whole variable domain GAGVSQSPRYKVTKRGQDVTLRCDPISSHATLYWYQQALGQGPEFLTYFNYEAQPDKSGLPSDRFSAERPEGSISTLTIQRTEQRDSAMYRCASSLEGTGGFATQYFGPGTRLLVL.

This chain uses TRBV5-1 with TRBJ2-7; 11 bases fit TRBD2. Per the germline V gene, CDR1 is SGHRS and CDR2 is YFSETQ. CDR3 length: 15 amino acids. Unmatched junction bases numbered 3, after V lost 1 base and J lost 3 bases. CDR3 sequence reads: CASSLTGTSGYEQYF. The CDR3 bases are TGCGCCAGCAGCTTGACGGGGACTAGCGGCTACGAGCAGTACTTC.

The V gene is TRBV15, the J gene TRBJ1-1; possible D gene TRBD1, 5 bases. V lost 0 bases and J lost 10, with 12 bases in between. The germline V gene encodes CDR1 LNHNV and CDR2 YYDKDF (reference sequence). The CDR3 is made up of 13 amino acids. Written as DNA, the CDR3 is TGTGCCACCAGCAGAGATCGGGGGGGATTAGCTTTCTTT. Its protein product is CATSRDRGGLAFF.

The rearrangement links TRBV7-9 to TRBJ1-2; D is perhaps TRBD1 (6 bases). Germline loops: CDR1 SEHNR, CDR2 FQNEAQ (reference sequence). Between the trimmed V and J ends, which lost 5 bases and 4 bases, there was a span of 11 bases. This CDR3 has 13 amino acids. This CDR3 reads CASSQGQLYGYTF. As DNA, the CDR3 is TGTGCCAGCAGCCAAGGACAGCTCTATGGCTACACCTTC.

V is TRBV10-3 and J is TRBJ2-1; 11 nucleotides align to TRBD2. The CDR3 length is 15 residues. Germline V gene data show CDR1 as ENHRY and CDR2 as SYGVKD. Trimming removed 6 bases from V and 4 bases from J; junction bases left unmatched: 5. CDR3 sequence reads: CAIRYGTSGYNEQFF. The CDR3 coding sequence is TGTGCCATCAGATATGGGACTAGCGGATACAATGAGCAGTTCTTC.

The CDR3 DNA is TGTGCCAGCAGCTGGCGCGGGGGTCAGCCCCAGCATTTT. Its translation: CASSWRGGQPQHF. The chain couples TRBV7-2 to TRBJ1-5; tentative D call: TRBD1 (5 bases). V was trimmed by 4 bases and J by 6 bases, leaving 10 bases between them. Germline V gene sequence: CDR1 SGHTA, CDR2 FQGNSA. The CDR3 spans 13 residues.

The chain recombines TRBV27 with TRBJ2-3, with D possibly TRBD1 on 5 matching bases. Per the germline V gene, CDR1 is MNHEY and CDR2 is SMNVEV (reference sequence). V was pared by 7 bases and J by 6 bases, with 20 bases between. This CDR3 contains 15 residues. CDR3: CASTLLGAHLDTQYF. CDR3 nucleotide sequence: TGTGCCAGCACCCTCCTTGGGGCCCACTTGGATACGCAGTATTTT.

The chain has TRBV9 and TRBJ1-2; 11 nucleotides agree with TRBD1. Per germline, CDR1 SGDLS and CDR2 YYNGEE. After removal of 3 bases from V and 8 bases from J, the junction contained 15 bases not matched to a gene. The CDR3 has 17 residues. CDR3 sequence reads: CASSAGDWTGGPRGYTF. The CDR3 DNA reads TGTGCCAGCAGCGCCGGAGATTGGACAGGGGGCCCGAGAGGCTACACCTTC.